This T cell receptor beta chain derives from a study of technical replicates of blood from a few donors. The CDR3 is made up of 15 amino acids. Germline values: CDR1 GTSNPN, CDR2 SVGIG (reference sequence). V lost 0 bases and J lost 4, with 13 bases in between. Measured with immunoSEQ multiplex PCR; TCRdb has only the in-frame clones, and not every one. Of about 97,000 clones listed, 96% were seen once; the top ten hold approximately 0.2%. Sequencing was done on a sample of T cells isolated from PBMCs. The TCR sequence derives from a human donor in good health. This chain links TRBV30 with TRBJ1-5; TRBD1 might be the D (6 bases). The CDR3 loop is CAWSVGRGPNQPQHF. The CDR3 region has the DNA TGTGCCTGGAGTGTGGGCAGGGGTCCTAATCAGCCCCAGCATTTT.